Listed below are T cell receptor beta chains from one sample, sequenced in a study of cytomegalovirus exposure and HLA in healthy donors. Some clones are missing from TCRdb's copy, which holds only in-frame ones; the method was immunoSEQ multiplex PCR. Here the sample spans under 200,000 clones, about an eighth being singletons. The sequenced sample consisted of PBMCs. Receptors were obtained from a middle-aged man in good health and CMV-seropositive. Both conserved end residues are part of each CDR3. A D gene is named only where the DNA matches it firmly. Clone size is given for some rows only: seen once, a few or many times, or a class if the clone is expanded.

j_call cdr3_length clone_size d_call v_call cdr3_aa cdr3_nt
TRBJ2-2 14 NA NA TRBV10-2 CASTRKTGTGELFF TGCGCCAGCACCCGGAAAACGGGCACCGGGGAGCTGTTTTTT
TRBJ1-6 15 NA NA TRBV19 CASRPKQGNNSPLHF TGTGCCAGTAGGCCAAAACAGGGAAATAATTCACCCCTCCACTTT
TRBJ1-1 17 NA TRBD1 TRBV5-4 CASSLHHTGGALGEAFF TGTGCCAGCAGCCTACACCATACAGGGGGCGCATTAGGTGAAGCTTTCTTT
TRBJ1-2 14 NA NA TRBV6-5 CASSYSAGGEGYTF TGTGCCAGCAGTTACTCGGCCGGGGGGGAAGGCTACACCTTC
TRBJ2-5 16 NA TRBD2 TRBV19 CATSRLSGAIQETQYF TGTGCCACGTCAAGGCTAAGCGGGGCCATTCAAGAGACCCAGTACTTC
TRBJ2-1 16 few TRBD1 TRBV9 CASSATGQVLYNEQFF TGTGCCAGCAGCGCGACGGGACAGGTTCTTTACAATGAGCAGTTCTTC
TRBJ2-1 14 NA NA TRBV7-9 CASSLRAVHNEQFF TGTGCCAGCAGCTTAAGAGCGGTTCACAATGAGCAGTTCTTC
TRBJ2-7 17 NA TRBD1 TRBV7-3 CASSLGVTGQGSHEQYF TGTGCCAGCAGCTTAGGCGTCACGGGACAGGGGTCCCACGAGCAGTACTTC
TRBJ2-4 15 NA NA TRBV5-4 CASSLGGAAKNIQYF TGTGCCAGCAGCTTAGGGGGGGCCGCCAAAAACATTCAGTACTTC
TRBJ2-7 15 NA TRBD1 TRBV7-9 CASSLGDRGLYEQYF TGTGCCAGCAGCTTGGGGGACAGGGGGCTCTACGAGCAGTACTTC
TRBJ2-7 14 NA NA TRBV19 CASSMEGSVYEQYF TGTGCCAGTAGTATGGAGGGCAGCGTTTACGAGCAGTACTTC
TRBJ1-1 14 NA NA TRBV6-5 CASSLTGGNTEAFF TGTGCCAGCAGCCTAACGGGGGGGAACACTGAAGCTTTCTTT
TRBJ2-7 14 NA TRBD1 TRBV14 CASSYRQGRYEQYF TGTGCCAGCAGTTATCGACAGGGGCGCTACGAGCAGTACTTC
TRBJ1-5 16 few NA TRBV19 CASSIPQGGSNQPQHF TGTGCCAGTAGTATCCCCCAGGGAGGAAGCAATCAGCCCCAGCATTTT
TRBJ1-5 13 few NA TRBV7-9 CASSSGVYQPQHF TGTGCCAGCAGCTCCGGGGTGTACCAGCCCCAGCATTTT
TRBJ2-3 17 NA TRBD2 TRBV7-9 CASSLESGKPRADTQYF TGTGCCAGCAGCCTGGAAAGCGGGAAACCCAGGGCAGATACGCAGTATTTT
TRBJ2-5 15 few TRBD1 TRBV27 CASSFRDREGETQYF TGTGCCAGCAGTTTCCGGGACAGGGAGGGGGAGACCCAGTACTTC
TRBJ2-1 14 few TRBD2 TRBV29-1 CSGVAGGFYNEQFF TGCAGCGGAGTAGCGGGGGGGTTTTACAATGAGCAGTTCTTC
TRBJ2-5 15 few TRBD1 TRBV11-2 CASSAARTGRETQYF TGTGCCAGCAGCGCCGCCCGGACAGGGAGAGAGACCCAGTACTTC
TRBJ1-3 10 few NA TRBV28 CASIKNTIYF TGTGCCAGCATCAAAAACACCATATATTTT
TRBJ2-5 17 few TRBD2 TRBV13 CASSLTTAGGLGETQYF TGTGCCAGCAGCTTAACCACAGCGGGGGGCCTGGGGGAGACCCAGTACTTC
TRBJ2-3 16 NA TRBD1 TRBV4-3 CASRKPDRGGTDTQYF TGCGCCAGCAGAAAGCCCGACAGGGGAGGAACAGATACGCAGTATTTT
TRBJ1-3 18 few TRBD1 TRBV19 CASSIPRLGQFSGNTIYF TGTGCCAGTAGTATCCCCCGCCTGGGACAGTTCTCTGGAAACACCATATATTTT
TRBJ1-1 13 NA NA TRBV2 CASTRTRGTEAFF TGTGCCAGCACCAGGACCCGGGGGACTGAAGCTTTCTTT
TRBJ1-2 13 NA TRBD1 TRBV19 CASSKGQGYGYTF TGTGCCAGTAGCAAGGGACAGGGCTATGGCTACACCTTC
TRBJ2-5 14 NA NA TRBV19 CASSYSGARETQYF TGTGCCAGTAGTTACTCAGGGGCGAGAGAGACCCAGTACTTC
TRBJ2-3 15 NA TRBD2 TRBV9 CASSVAPGGGDTQYF TGTGCCAGCAGCGTAGCTCCCGGGGGGGGAGATACGCAGTATTTT
TRBJ2-2 14 NA NA TRBV9 CASSVFGGTGELFF TGTGCCAGCAGCGTCTTTGGAGGGACCGGGGAGCTGTTTTTT
TRBJ2-2 16 NA NA TRBV2 CASSEQKFAVTGELFF TGTGCCAGCAGTGAACAAAAGTTTGCGGTCACCGGGGAGCTGTTTTTT
TRBJ1-4 15 NA TRBD1 TRBV9 CASSARQGGFEKLFF TGTGCCAGCAGCGCAAGACAGGGAGGTTTTGAAAAACTGTTTTTT
TRBJ1-1 14 NA NA TRBV14 CASSHSGMNTEAFF TGTGCCAGCAGCCATTCAGGTATGAACACTGAAGCTTTCTTT
TRBJ2-1 15 few TRBD2 TRBV14 CASSHPAGVGNEQFF TGTGCCAGCAGTCACCCAGCGGGAGTGGGCAATGAGCAGTTCTTC
TRBJ2-3 14 few NA TRBV5-1 CASSLASVADTQYF TGCGCCAGCAGCTTGGCCTCGGTGGCAGATACGCAGTATTTT
TRBJ1-5 14 few TRBD1 TRBV6-6 CASTLGGGSQPQHF TGTGCCAGCACGTTAGGAGGGGGCAGTCAGCCCCAGCATTTT
TRBJ2-7 13 NA NA TRBV9 CASSVGQSYEQYF TGTGCCAGCAGCGTAGGGCAGTCCTACGAGCAGTACTTC
TRBJ2-1 15 NA TRBD2 TRBV4-1 CASSPGLAEYNEQFF TGCGCCAGCAGCCCGGGACTAGCGGAATACAATGAGCAGTTCTTC
TRBJ2-5 14 NA TRBD1 TRBV6-1 CASRLTGGTETQYF TGTGCCAGCAGACTGACAGGGGGCACGGAGACCCAGTACTTC
TRBJ1-1 15 NA TRBD1 TRBV2 CASSAPGGMNTEAFF TGTGCCAGCAGTGCGCCAGGGGGGATGAACACTGAAGCTTTCTTT
TRBJ1-2 13 NA TRBD1 TRBV2 CASNQEGARGYTF TGTGCCAGCAATCAGGAGGGGGCGCGGGGCTACACCTTC
TRBJ2-4 13 few NA TRBV6-5 CASSYSAENIQYF TGTGCCAGCAGTTATAGCGCCGAAAACATTCAGTACTTC
TRBJ1-5 15 NA NA TRBV11-3 CASSLGGHGNQPQHF TGTGCCAGCAGCTTAGGGGGACACGGCAATCAGCCCCAGCATTTT
TRBJ2-5 16 few NA TRBV21-1 CAIPTRGGTGRETQYF TGTGCCATTCCTACCCGAGGAGGGACAGGGAGGGAGACCCAGTACTTC
TRBJ2-5 13 NA NA TRBV7-2 CASSLRHQETQYF TGTGCCAGCAGCTTGAGGCACCAAGAGACCCAGTACTTC
TRBJ2-2 12 NA NA TRBV5-1 CASSFIGGELFF TGCGCCAGCAGCTTTATCGGGGGGGAGCTGTTTTTT
TRBJ1-2 15 few NA TRBV19 CASSKRSGANYGYTF TGTGCCAGTAGCAAAAGGTCGGGAGCTAACTATGGCTACACCTTC
TRBJ2-3 16 NA TRBD1 TRBV11-2 CASSWATGWQTDTQYF TGTGCCAGCAGCTGGGCGACAGGGTGGCAGACAGATACGCAGTATTTT
TRBJ2-7 15 NA NA TRBV23-1 CASSQWVATSYEQYF TGCGCCAGCAGTCAATGGGTGGCGACTTCCTACGAGCAGTACTTC
TRBJ2-2 16 few NA TRBV19 CASKFGRGVKTGELFF TGTGCCAGTAAATTTGGAAGGGGCGTCAAGACCGGGGAGCTGTTTTTT
TRBJ1-6 15 few NA TRBV29-1 CSAKVRDTYNSPLHF TGCAGCGCTAAAGTGAGGGACACCTATAATTCACCCCTCCACTTT
TRBJ2-7 14 many NA TRBV4-3 CASSQEAGTYEQYF TGCGCCAGCAGCCAAGAAGCGGGTACCTACGAGCAGTACTTC
TRBJ2-1 13 few NA TRBV5-1 CASSSGGWGEQFF TGCGCCAGCAGCTCAGGAGGCTGGGGTGAGCAGTTCTTC
TRBJ1-5 13 NA NA TRBV2 CASRKEFGQPQHF TGTGCCAGCAGGAAGGAGTTTGGTCAGCCCCAGCATTTT
TRBJ1-6 16 NA NA TRBV6-6 CASTNRAQGPNSPLHF TGTGCCAGCACCAACCGTGCCCAGGGGCCCAATTCACCCCTCCACTTT
TRBJ2-2 15 NA TRBD1 TRBV6-5 CASSPGQPNTGELFF TGTGCCAGCAGTCCGGGACAGCCAAACACCGGGGAGCTGTTTTTT
TRBJ1-2 15 NA NA TRBV7-6 CASSASAGFPDGYTF TGTGCCAGCAGCGCATCCGCAGGGTTTCCGGATGGCTACACCTTC
TRBJ2-2 13 NA NA TRBV7-7 CASSPDSTGELFF TGTGCCAGCAGCCCAGACAGCACCGGGGAGCTGTTTTTT
TRBJ1-4 15 NA NA TRBV6-1 CASRTRPPKREKLFF TGTGCCAGCAGGACCAGACCACCTAAGCGTGAAAAACTGTTTTTT
TRBJ1-5 15 few NA TRBV15 CATSRDRNSNQPQHF TGTGCCACCAGCAGAGACAGAAATAGCAATCAGCCCCAGCATTTT
TRBJ1-2 15 NA TRBD1 TRBV28 CASSDRRGHHYGYTF TGTGCCAGCAGTGACAGGAGGGGGCATCACTATGGCTACACCTTC